This TCR beta chain was found in a study of CD8+ T cells in alopecia areata. This clone was found a few times. Collection of lesional scalp punch biopsies and peripheral blood was performed in alopecia areata patients. The CDR3 covers 16 residues. Germline-derived CDR1 and CDR2 are MGHRA and YSYEKL. Trimming stripped 1 base from V and 3 bases from J, with 15 bases between. After isolation, RNA underwent reverse transcription to generate cDNA as the sequencing template. Clones were sequenced by immunoSEQ multiplex PCR, and TCRdb holds only the in-frame ones, with some missing. The sample lists over 110,000 clones, about 47% occurring once.

This specimen was CD4+ T cells sorted from blood, taken at week 0. V and J are TRBV4-1 and TRBJ2-5; D might be TRBD1 or TRBD2, each matching 5 bases. The clonotype originates from a human donor with alopecia areata. CDR3: CASSQVWGTHEETQYF. CDR3 in DNA: TGCGCCAGCAGCCAAGTTTGGGGGACGCATGAAGAGACCCAGTACTTC.